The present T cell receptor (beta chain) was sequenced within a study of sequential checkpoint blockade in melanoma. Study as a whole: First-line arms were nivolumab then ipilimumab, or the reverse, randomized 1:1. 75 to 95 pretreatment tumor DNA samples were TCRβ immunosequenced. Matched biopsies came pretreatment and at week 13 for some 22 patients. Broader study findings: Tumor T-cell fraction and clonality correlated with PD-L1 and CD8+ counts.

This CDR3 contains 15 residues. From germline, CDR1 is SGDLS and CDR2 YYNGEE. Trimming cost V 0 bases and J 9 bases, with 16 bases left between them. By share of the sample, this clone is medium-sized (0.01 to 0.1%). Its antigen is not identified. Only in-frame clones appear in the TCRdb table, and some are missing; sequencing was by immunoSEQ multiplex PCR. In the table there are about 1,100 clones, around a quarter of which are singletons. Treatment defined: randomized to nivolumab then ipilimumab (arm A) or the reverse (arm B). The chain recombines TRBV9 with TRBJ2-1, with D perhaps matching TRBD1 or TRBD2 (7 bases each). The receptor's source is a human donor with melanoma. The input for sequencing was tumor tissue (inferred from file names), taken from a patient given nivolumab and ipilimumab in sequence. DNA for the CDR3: TGTGCCAGCAGCGTAGAGGCAGGGAGGGACAGTGAGCAGTTCTTC. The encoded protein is CASSVEAGRDSEQFF.